Listed below are T cell receptor beta chains from one sample, sequenced in a study of shared clonotypes between healthy human individuals. Repertoires were generated with immunoSEQ multiplex PCR, while TCRdb's copy carries only in-frame clones and drops some. Among over 2,000,000 clones listed, 90% to 95% were seen once. Material for sequencing was naive CD8+ T cells from PBMCs. The receptors shown here come from a man younger than 35 in good health. Some clones in this sample may be carry-over from other donors' samples. The CDR3 runs from the conserved cysteine through the conserved F or W. The order of the fields is J gene, V gene, CDR3 length, clone size, D gene, CDR3 DNA, CDR3 protein. The D gene is left open where the match is weak. For some rows the clone size is stated as once, few or many, or as a class when expanded; others skip it.

j_gene: TRBJ2-7
v_gene: TRBV9
len: 14
abundance: .
d_gene: .
CDR3nt: TGTGCCAGCAGCGCACAGGGTAGGAGCAGCGAGCAGTACTTC
CDR3aa: CASSAQGRSSEQYF

j_gene: TRBJ2-3
v_gene: TRBV27
len: 13
abundance: .
d_gene: .
CDR3nt: TGTGCCAGCAGGGCATTTCGGGGTGATACGCAGTATTTT
CDR3aa: CASRAFRGDTQYF

j_gene: TRBJ2-2
v_gene: TRBV5-1
len: 14
abundance: once
d_gene: .
CDR3nt: TGCGCCAGCAGCTTGGCGGGGATCACCGGGGAGCTGTTTTTT
CDR3aa: CASSLAGITGELFF

j_gene: TRBJ2-7
v_gene: TRBV2
len: 12
abundance: .
d_gene: .
CDR3nt: TGTGCCAGCACGCACCCCAGGGGCGAGCAGTACTTC
CDR3aa: CASTHPRGEQYF

j_gene: TRBJ1-2
v_gene: TRBV7-9
len: 11
abundance: .
d_gene: .
CDR3nt: TGTGCCAGCAGCGGGAACTATGGCTACACCTTC
CDR3aa: CASSGNYGYTF

j_gene: TRBJ2-2
v_gene: TRBV7-6
len: 17
abundance: .
d_gene: TRBD2
CDR3nt: TGTGCCAGCAGCTTCCTAGCGGGAGGTATGGGGACCGGGGAGCTGTTTTTT
CDR3aa: CASSFLAGGMGTGELFF

j_gene: TRBJ1-1
v_gene: TRBV19
len: 14
abundance: .
d_gene: .
CDR3nt: TGTGCCAGTAGATTACTAGAAGGGAACACTGAAGCTTTCTTT
CDR3aa: CASRLLEGNTEAFF

j_gene: TRBJ2-5
v_gene: TRBV5-6
len: 16
abundance: .
d_gene: .
CDR3nt: TGTGCCAGCAGCTTGGTAGCTTGGAGGGGTCGAGAGACCCAGTACTTC
CDR3aa: CASSLVAWRGRETQYF

j_gene: TRBJ2-7
v_gene: TRBV27
len: 15
abundance: .
d_gene: .
CDR3nt: TGTGCCAGCAGTTTATCGATAGGGAGCTCCTACGAGCAGTACTTC
CDR3aa: CASSLSIGSSYEQYF

j_gene: TRBJ2-7
v_gene: TRBV6-1
len: 14
abundance: .
d_gene: .
CDR3nt: TGTGCCAGCAGCCTTGATACTAGAGCCTACGAGCAGTACTTC
CDR3aa: CASSLDTRAYEQYF

j_gene: TRBJ2-7
v_gene: TRBV6-6
len: 13
abundance: .
d_gene: .
CDR3nt: TGTGCCAGCAGTCGACAGGACATCTACGAGCAGTACTTC
CDR3aa: CASSRQDIYEQYF

j_gene: TRBJ2-2
v_gene: TRBV18
len: 16
abundance: .
d_gene: TRBD1
CDR3nt: TGTGCCAGCTCACCACCGGACAGGGGAGACACCGGGGAGCTGTTTTTT
CDR3aa: CASSPPDRGDTGELFF

j_gene: TRBJ1-1
v_gene: TRBV16
len: 15
abundance: .
d_gene: .
CDR3nt: TGTGCCAGCAGCCAATCGTGGACACGGAACACTGAAGCTTTCTTT
CDR3aa: CASSQSWTRNTEAFF

j_gene: TRBJ2-7
v_gene: TRBV28
len: 14
abundance: .
d_gene: .
CDR3nt: TGTGCCAGCAAACGGGCGGATCCCCTCTACGAGCAGTACTTC
CDR3aa: CASKRADPLYEQYF

j_gene: TRBJ2-7
v_gene: TRBV5-1
len: 13
abundance: .
d_gene: TRBD1
CDR3nt: TGCGCCAGCAGGGGACAGGGATCGTACGAGCAGTACTTC
CDR3aa: CASRGQGSYEQYF

j_gene: TRBJ1-4
v_gene: TRBV5-8
len: 11
abundance: .
d_gene: TRBD1
CDR3nt: TGTGCCAGCAGCTTAGGTGGGACAGGCCCTTTT
CDR3aa: CASSLGGTGPF

j_gene: TRBJ2-1
v_gene: TRBV4-3
len: 17
abundance: .
d_gene: TRBD2
CDR3nt: TGCGCCAGCAGCCAAGATCTTGCGGGAGTTTGGGAGAATGAGCAGTTCTTC
CDR3aa: CASSQDLAGVWENEQFF

j_gene: TRBJ1-2
v_gene: TRBV7-9
len: 14
abundance: .
d_gene: TRBD1
CDR3nt: TGTGCCAGCAGCTTCAGGACAGGATACTATGGCTACACCTTC
CDR3aa: CASSFRTGYYGYTF

j_gene: TRBJ2-1
v_gene: TRBV12-5
len: 13
abundance: .
d_gene: .
CDR3nt: TGTGCTAGTGGTTTTGGAGCGAGCAATGAGCAGTTCTTC
CDR3aa: CASGFGASNEQFF

j_gene: TRBJ1-2
v_gene: TRBV4-1
len: 15
abundance: .
d_gene: .
CDR3nt: TGCGCCAGCAGCCAGACTAACCCTAGACGTTATGGCTACACCTTC
CDR3aa: CASSQTNPRRYGYTF

j_gene: TRBJ2-1
v_gene: TRBV13
len: 16
abundance: .
d_gene: TRBD2
CDR3nt: TGTGCCAGCAGCCACGGAGCGGGAAAGTCTTACAATGAGCAGTTCTTC
CDR3aa: CASSHGAGKSYNEQFF

j_gene: TRBJ2-5
v_gene: TRBV7-9
len: 15
abundance: .
d_gene: .
CDR3nt: TGTGCCAGCAGTTTACCCCAGGGTTTTTGGGAGACCCAGTACTTC
CDR3aa: CASSLPQGFWETQYF

j_gene: TRBJ2-1
v_gene: TRBV11-2
len: 15
abundance: .
d_gene: TRBD2
CDR3nt: TGTGCCAGCAGCCCCAGACTAGCGGGAGCACATGAGCAGTTCTTC
CDR3aa: CASSPRLAGAHEQFF

j_gene: TRBJ2-7
v_gene: TRBV7-9
len: 18
abundance: once
d_gene: TRBD2
CDR3nt: TGTGCCAGCAGCGCATTTCCCGTTGGCCAGCGGGGGCCCTACGAGCAGTACTTC
CDR3aa: CASSAFPVGQRGPYEQYF

j_gene: TRBJ1-2
v_gene: TRBV25-1
len: 12
abundance: .
d_gene: .
CDR3nt: TGTGCCAGCAGCCCAAGTACCTATGGCTACACCTTC
CDR3aa: CASSPSTYGYTF

j_gene: TRBJ2-5
v_gene: TRBV6-5
len: 15
abundance: .
d_gene: .
CDR3nt: TGTGCCAGCAGAGCCGAGTTTCGTGGGGTAGAGACCCAGTACTTC
CDR3aa: CASRAEFRGVETQYF

j_gene: TRBJ2-5
v_gene: TRBV7-8
len: 10
abundance: .
d_gene: .
CDR3nt: TGTGCCAGCAGCTGGGAGACCCAGTACTTC
CDR3aa: CASSWETQYF

j_gene: TRBJ2-1
v_gene: TRBV21-1
len: 13
abundance: .
d_gene: .
CDR3nt: TGTGCCAGCCGACAGCAACCTTACAATGAGCAGTTCTTC
CDR3aa: CASRQQPYNEQFF

j_gene: TRBJ2-1
v_gene: TRBV7-9
len: 13
abundance: .
d_gene: .
CDR3nt: TGTGCCAGCAGCTTAGACAGTCTTTATGAGCAGTTCTTC
CDR3aa: CASSLDSLYEQFF

j_gene: TRBJ1-4
v_gene: TRBV7-8
len: 13
abundance: .
d_gene: .
CDR3nt: TGTGCCAGCAGCCCCGGGGGGCCTGAAAAACTGTTTTTT
CDR3aa: CASSPGGPEKLFF

j_gene: TRBJ1-2
v_gene: TRBV28
len: 20
abundance: .
d_gene: TRBD1
CDR3nt: TGTGCCAGCAGTTTAGTACTAGAGCGGCAGGGGGAGTTCGGCTACTATGGCTACACCTTC
CDR3aa: CASSLVLERQGEFGYYGYTF

j_gene: TRBJ1-1
v_gene: TRBV6-5
len: 15
abundance: .
d_gene: TRBD1
CDR3nt: TGTGCCAGCAGTTATAAGACAGGGGGGAACACTGAAGCTTTCTTT
CDR3aa: CASSYKTGGNTEAFF

j_gene: TRBJ1-4
v_gene: TRBV28
len: 13
abundance: .
d_gene: .
CDR3nt: TGTGCCAGCAGCCTCAGGGTTACTGAAAAACTGTTTTTT
CDR3aa: CASSLRVTEKLFF

j_gene: TRBJ2-7
v_gene: TRBV2
len: 13
abundance: .
d_gene: .
CDR3nt: TGTGCCCGTCGTAACAGGGATACCTACGAGCAGTACTTC
CDR3aa: CARRNRDTYEQYF

j_gene: TRBJ1-5
v_gene: TRBV19
len: 14
abundance: .
d_gene: TRBD1
CDR3nt: TGTGCCAGTACCCTCCGGGACAGAAATCAGCCCCAGCATTTT
CDR3aa: CASTLRDRNQPQHF

j_gene: TRBJ1-2
v_gene: TRBV7-9
len: 16
abundance: .
d_gene: TRBD1
CDR3nt: TGTGCCAGCAGCCCGACTAGAGACAGGGGCAGCTATGGCTACACCTTC
CDR3aa: CASSPTRDRGSYGYTF

j_gene: TRBJ2-7
v_gene: TRBV5-4
len: 14
abundance: .
d_gene: TRBD1
CDR3nt: TGTGCCAGCAGCCCGGGACAGGGGGCGCCCGAGCAGTACTTC
CDR3aa: CASSPGQGAPEQYF

j_gene: TRBJ2-1
v_gene: TRBV2
len: 15
abundance: once
d_gene: .
CDR3nt: TGTGCCAGCAGTGACGGGCTAGCTTTATTCGCTGAGCAGTTCTTC
CDR3aa: CASSDGLALFAEQFF

j_gene: TRBJ2-5
v_gene: TRBV2
len: 15
abundance: .
d_gene: TRBD2
CDR3nt: TGTGCCAGCAAGATAGCGGGAGGGTCTATGGAGACCCAGTACTTC
CDR3aa: CASKIAGGSMETQYF

j_gene: TRBJ1-2
v_gene: TRBV18
len: 14
abundance: .
d_gene: .
CDR3nt: TGTGCCAGCTCACCAGAGCGGTCTTACTATGGCTACACCTTC
CDR3aa: CASSPERSYYGYTF

j_gene: TRBJ2-3
v_gene: TRBV29-1
len: 15
abundance: .
d_gene: .
CDR3nt: TGCAGCGTTGAATGGGGGGCCATTAGCACAGATACGCAGTATTTT
CDR3aa: CSVEWGAISTDTQYF

j_gene: TRBJ1-1
v_gene: TRBV7-8
len: 15
abundance: .
d_gene: .
CDR3nt: TGTGCCAGCAGCTTCGGACAACGACTGAACACTGAAGCTTTCTTT
CDR3aa: CASSFGQRLNTEAFF

j_gene: TRBJ1-5
v_gene: TRBV28
len: 17
abundance: .
d_gene: .
CDR3nt: TGTGCCAGCAGTCCCCCCCCAAGGCCCTATAGCAATCAGCCCCAGCATTTT
CDR3aa: CASSPPPRPYSNQPQHF

j_gene: TRBJ1-3
v_gene: TRBV7-2
len: 15
abundance: .
d_gene: .
CDR3nt: TGTGCCAGCAGCCTCGGGCCGCTTTCTGGAAACACCATATATTTT
CDR3aa: CASSLGPLSGNTIYF

j_gene: TRBJ1-1
v_gene: TRBV11-2
len: 16
abundance: few
d_gene: .
CDR3nt: TGTGCCAGCAGCTTAGATCCTACAGGGACTCGGACTGAAGCTTTCTTT
CDR3aa: CASSLDPTGTRTEAFF

j_gene: TRBJ1-1
v_gene: TRBV14
len: 15
abundance: .
d_gene: .
CDR3nt: TGTGCCAGCAGGGCGAAGGGGGGGGTGAACACTGAAGCTTTCTTT
CDR3aa: CASRAKGGVNTEAFF

j_gene: TRBJ1-2
v_gene: TRBV27
len: 14
abundance: .
d_gene: .
CDR3nt: TGTGCCAGCAGTCCGTCGGCCCAGAGCGGTGGCTACACCTTC
CDR3aa: CASSPSAQSGGYTF

j_gene: TRBJ2-2
v_gene: TRBV7-9
len: 16
abundance: .
d_gene: TRBD1
CDR3nt: TGTGCCAGCACCAAGGGCCCAGGGGGTGACACCGGGGAGCTGTTTTTT
CDR3aa: CASTKGPGGDTGELFF

j_gene: TRBJ1-5
v_gene: TRBV2
len: 14
abundance: .
d_gene: .
CDR3nt: TGTGCCAGCAGTGAATACAGGGGCAATCAGCCCCAGCATTTT
CDR3aa: CASSEYRGNQPQHF

j_gene: TRBJ2-7
v_gene: TRBV9
len: 13
abundance: .
d_gene: .
CDR3nt: TGTGCCAGCAGCGTAGCAGTCGGCTACGAGCAGTACTTC
CDR3aa: CASSVAVGYEQYF

j_gene: TRBJ2-2
v_gene: TRBV27
len: 16
abundance: .
d_gene: .
CDR3nt: TGTGCCAGCAGTTTACCGACGGCTTACGCTCCCGGGGAGCTGTTTTTT
CDR3aa: CASSLPTAYAPGELFF

j_gene: TRBJ2-1
v_gene: TRBV9
len: 17
abundance: .
d_gene: TRBD2
CDR3nt: TGTGCCAGCAGCGTAGATGGACTAGCGGGAGCTGGGGATGAGCAGTTCTTC
CDR3aa: CASSVDGLAGAGDEQFF

j_gene: TRBJ2-7
v_gene: TRBV11-2
len: 16
abundance: .
d_gene: TRBD1
CDR3nt: TGTGCCAGCAGCCCCGGGACAGGGGCGGCATGGGGGGAGCAGTACTTC
CDR3aa: CASSPGTGAAWGEQYF

j_gene: TRBJ2-3
v_gene: TRBV18
len: 13
abundance: .
d_gene: .
CDR3nt: TGTGCCAGCTCACCCCCCTGGAAAGATACGCAGTATTTT
CDR3aa: CASSPPWKDTQYF

j_gene: TRBJ2-7
v_gene: TRBV7-3
len: 15
abundance: .
d_gene: TRBD2
CDR3nt: TGTGCCAGCAGCTTCCTAGCGGGAGGCTCCTACGAGCAGTACTTC
CDR3aa: CASSFLAGGSYEQYF

j_gene: TRBJ2-3
v_gene: TRBV28
len: 15
abundance: .
d_gene: TRBD1
CDR3nt: TGTGCCAGCAGTTTAGGGACAGGGGGCCGGGATACGCAGTATTTT
CDR3aa: CASSLGTGGRDTQYF

j_gene: TRBJ2-3
v_gene: TRBV28
len: 15
abundance: .
d_gene: TRBD1
CDR3nt: TGTGCCAGCAGTTTACAGGGACAGGGTGATGATACGCAGTATTTT
CDR3aa: CASSLQGQGDDTQYF

j_gene: TRBJ2-3
v_gene: TRBV4-1
len: 15
abundance: .
d_gene: .
CDR3nt: TGCGCCAGCAGCCAAGAAGGAGGGTTGACAGATACGCAGTATTTT
CDR3aa: CASSQEGGLTDTQYF

j_gene: TRBJ2-1
v_gene: TRBV7-9
len: 14
abundance: .
d_gene: .
CDR3nt: TGTGCCAGCAGCCGACCGGGACTTTTTAATGAGCAGTTCTTC
CDR3aa: CASSRPGLFNEQFF

j_gene: TRBJ2-7
v_gene: TRBV7-6
len: 15
abundance: .
d_gene: .
CDR3nt: TGTGCCAGCAGCTTGGGGATGGCGGGCGGCAACGAGCAGTACTTC
CDR3aa: CASSLGMAGGNEQYF